Listed below are T cell receptor beta chains from one sample, sequenced in a study of beta chain features in type 1 diabetes. This table comes from immunoSEQ multiplex PCR, and its TCRdb copy is limited to in-frame clones, with some not included. Found here are about 230,000 clones, 9.6% of them singletons; the top ten hold about 0.037%. Sequencing was done on a sample of naive CD4+ T cells from blood. These receptors were obtained from a woman aged 18-35 years in good health. Each CDR3 is given with its conserved first and last residue. A D gene is named only where the DNA matches it firmly. Size is stated for part of the rows, as once, few or many counts, or as a class when the clone is expanded.

V	size	J	D	CDR3
TRBV15	few	TRBJ1-2	TRBD1	CATSRGGTGNGYTF
TRBV6-1	few	TRBJ2-1	NA	CASRRGYTANEQFF
TRBV5-1	NA	TRBJ2-3	TRBD2	CASSFDGTKGDTQYF
TRBV11-2	many	TRBJ2-3	NA	CASSSRAATDTQYF
TRBV7-6	few	TRBJ2-3	TRBD2	CASSSSPGLADYAQYF
TRBV5-1	few	TRBJ1-1	TRBD1	CASSRGQGAYTEAFF
TRBV30	NA	TRBJ1-1	NA	CAWSAGLNTEAFF
TRBV5-1	few	TRBJ2-2	TRBD2	CASSLMRGATGELFF
TRBV7-9	many	TRBJ1-3	NA	CASSLVVSSGNTIYF
TRBV6-1	few	TRBJ1-1	NA	CASSEIPERTEAFF
TRBV5-1	few	TRBJ1-1	NA	CASSPSVDFNTEAFF
TRBV6-1	NA	TRBJ1-5	NA	CASSEFIGRPGQPQHF
TRBV5-1	NA	TRBJ2-3	NA	CASSLGTVTDTQYF
TRBV2	NA	TRBJ1-1	NA	CASSVQGNTEAFF
TRBV7-9	many	TRBJ2-3	NA	CASSLSTDTQYF
TRBV7-8	few	TRBJ2-2	NA	CASSLAMEWQGGTGELFF
TRBV9	NA	TRBJ2-3	NA	CASSVGPDTQYF
TRBV2	few	TRBJ2-1	TRBD2	CASSLSLASYNEQFF
TRBV2	few	TRBJ2-3	TRBD2	CASSGVAGLTDTQYF
TRBV7-9	few	TRBJ2-3	TRBD1	CASSIRDRATDTQYF
TRBV7-9	NA	TRBJ1-1	NA	CASTLYGASNTEAFF